This T cell receptor beta chain stems from a study of pediatric ulcerative colitis. The study, taken as a whole, reports: Blood-rectal clonal overlap within each person was significantly higher in ulcerative colitis patients than controls. All ulcerative colitis patients, but no controls, carried a couple of rectal clonotypes.

A note on this clone: What it binds is not known.

Sequencing was at survey level. Assay used: immunoSEQ multiplex PCR; TCRdb lists only in-frame clones, some missing. Among about 60,000 clones listed, around 86% were seen once. Controls: normal colonoscopy findings, no IBD within the following year. This CDR3 contains 16 residues. In germline, CDR1 is LNHNV, CDR2 YYDKDF (reference sequence). Trimming stripped 0 bases from V and 4 bases from J, with 13 bases between. Source material: blood. The V call is TRBV15, the J call TRBJ2-1; D possibly uses TRBD1 or TRBD2 (5 bases each). The receptor comes from a boy aged 5-17 years who was a control in a study of pediatric ulcerative colitis. CDR3 sequence (DNA): TGTGCCACCAGCAGAGATCCGGGGCGCGGATACAATGAGCAGTTCTTC. Amino acids: CATSRDPGRGYNEQFF.